These 3 T cell receptor beta chains originate from one sample sequenced in a study of blood T cell repertoires in COVID-19. Sequencing was performed with immunoSEQ multiplex PCR; in TCRdb, only in-frame clones are kept and a portion is missing. Found here are 150,000 to 200,000 clones, 80% to 85% of them singletons; the top ten hold around 5.2%. The sample taken for sequencing was peripheral blood. Source of these receptors: a woman in her 30s with acute or convalescent COVID-19.

CDR3 in DNA: TGTGCCAGCAGCCAAGAGTCGGGACAGGGGGCACGGGGTGGAAACACCATATATTTT. Amino acid sequence: CASSQESGQGARGGNTIYF. This chain joins TRBV4-2 and TRBJ1-3; the match to TRBD1 covers 12 bases. The ends lost 0 bases at V and 3 bases at J; junction bases unmatched: 9. The germline gives CDR1 LGHNA, CDR2 YNFKEQ. The CDR3 is 19 amino acids.

This chain links TRBV4-2 with TRBJ1-2, with TRBD1 identical over 7 bases. Germline V gives CDR1 LGHNA, CDR2 YNFKEQ. This CDR3 comprises 16 residues. After removal of 0 bases from V and 1 base from J, the junction contained 5 bases not matched to a gene. In nucleotides, the CDR3 is TGTGCCAGCAGCCAAGATCGGACAGGTTTTAACTATGGCTACACCTTC. Encoded protein: CASSQDRTGFNYGYTF.

J is TRBJ1-6 and V is TRBV29-1; 7 bases are a match to TRBD1. Germline lookup yields CDR1 SQVTM and CDR2 ANQGSEA. The V and J ends lost 6 bases and 10 bases, in that order; junction bases with no gene match: 12. The CDR3 covers 14 residues. CDR3 amino acids: CSVRPQGEGSPLHF. CDR3 DNA sequence: TGCAGCGTCAGGCCCCAGGGGGAAGGATCACCCCTCCACTTT.